These T cell receptor beta chains were read from a single sample in a study of T-cell memory formation after mild COVID-19. TCRdb processed the 5' RACE reads anew with MiXCR; each CDR3 protein has one entry. The sample has roughly 200,000 distinct CDR3 sequences; approximately 20% are singletons. Sequencing input: PBMCs or a T cell subset sorted from them (not recorded which). The receptors originated from an adult woman who had mild COVID-19 (a few samples of this study predate the infection). Cell type and time point are not known. Each CDR3 is given with its conserved first and last residue. D genes are given only for firm matches. Clone size is not always given. Where it is, it says once, few, many or a class for expanded clones.

d_call,v_call,j_call,clone_size,cdr3_aa,cdr3_nt
TRBD1,TRBV20-1,TRBJ1-2,-,CSARKQGGSSGYTF,TGCAGTGCTAGAAAACAGGGGGGAAGTAGTGGCTACACCTTC
-,TRBV4-1,TRBJ1-5,-,CASSQIGSQPQHF,TGCGCCAGCAGCCAAATCGGAAGTCAGCCCCAGCATTTT
-,TRBV11-2,TRBJ2-3,few,CASSPSAGPDTQYF,TGTGCCAGCAGCCCCTCGGCGGGCCCAGATACGCAGTATTTT
-,TRBV5-1,TRBJ1-2,few,CASSNGPSGGYTF,TGCGCCAGCAGCAACGGACCCAGTGGAGGCTACACCTTC
TRBD2,TRBV5-4,TRBJ2-2,few,CASSTRLAGVGELFF,TGTGCCAGCAGCACACGACTAGCGGGAGTGGGGGAGCTGTTTTTT
-,TRBV7-2,TRBJ2-3,few,CASSLIPRPEDTQYF,TGTGCCAGCAGCCTAATCCCTCGGCCGGAAGATACGCAGTATTTT
-,TRBV5-5,TRBJ1-5,-,CASSRQDGNQPQHF,TGTGCCAGCAGCCGACAGGATGGGAATCAGCCCCAGCATTTT
TRBD1,TRBV18,TRBJ1-2,few,CASSLVWGQGNYGYTF,TGTGCCAGCTCACTGGTCTGGGGACAGGGAAACTATGGCTACACCTTC
TRBD2,TRBV7-3,TRBJ2-3,few,CASSSSSAGGLDTQYF,TGTGCCAGCAGCTCCTCCTCCGCGGGGGGCCTGGATACGCAGTATTTT
-,TRBV4-2,TRBJ1-5,-,CASSQGPGNQPQHF,TGTGCCAGCAGCCAAGGACCGGGCAATCAGCCCCAGCATTTT
-,TRBV5-1,TRBJ2-3,-,CASSDRPTPFTDTQYF,TGCGCCAGCAGCGACAGGCCTACGCCTTTCACAGATACGCAGTATTTT
-,TRBV18,TRBJ1-1,-,CASSPVRKGVSTEAFF,TGTGCCAGCTCACCCGTCAGAAAGGGGGTTTCCACTGAAGCTTTCTTT
TRBD1,TRBV20-1,TRBJ1-1,-,CSARIPDRAVGPQNTEAFF,TGCAGTGCTAGAATCCCCGACAGGGCTGTAGGGCCGCAGAACACTGAAGCTTTCTTT
-,TRBV20-1,TRBJ1-2,-,CSARDLVWANYGYTF,TGCAGTGCTAGAGACCTTGTATGGGCTAACTATGGCTACACCTTC
TRBD1,TRBV7-8,TRBJ2-3,-,CASSLRQGDTQYF,TGTGCCAGCAGCCTTCGACAGGGAGATACGCAGTATTTT
-,TRBV5-4,TRBJ2-5,few,CASSLSPGWRDPYQETQYF,TGTGCCAGCAGCTTGAGCCCAGGGTGGCGGGATCCGTACCAAGAGACCCAGTACTTC
-,TRBV4-2,TRBJ2-1,-,CASSQDWRGTYNEQFF,TGTGCCAGCAGCCAAGATTGGCGTGGTACCTACAATGAGCAGTTCTTC
-,TRBV5-1,TRBJ2-4,few,CASSLYEGAKNIQYF,TGCGCCAGCAGCTTGTACGAGGGCGCCAAAAACATTCAGTACTTC
TRBD2,TRBV9,TRBJ2-2,-,CASSAGLAGVGELFF,TGTGCCAGCAGCGCAGGACTAGCGGGGGTCGGGGAGCTGTTTTTT
TRBD2,TRBV7-8,TRBJ2-3,-,CASSPSGRGDTQYF,TGTGCCAGCAGCCCTAGCGGGAGGGGTGATACGCAGTATTTT
TRBD1,TRBV5-1,TRBJ2-3,few,CASSLEGQGTDTQYF,TGCGCCAGCAGCTTAGAGGGACAGGGCACAGATACGCAGTATTTT
TRBD1,TRBV6-5,TRBJ2-1,few,CASSGRQGPYNEQFF,TGTGCCAGCAGTGGGAGACAGGGACCATACAATGAGCAGTTCTTC
TRBD1,TRBV12-3/TRBV12-4,TRBJ1-1,-,CASSTTGTGVTEAFF,TGTGCCAGCAGTACAACCGGGACAGGGGTAACTGAAGCTTTCTTT
-,TRBV29-1,TRBJ1-2,-,CSVDLGYGYTF,TGCAGCGTTGACTTGGGCTATGGCTACACCTTC
-,TRBV5-1,TRBJ1-1,few,CASSLVRGNTEAFF,TGCGCCAGCAGCTTGGTCAGGGGAAACACTGAAGCTTTCTTT
TRBD1,TRBV18,TRBJ2-5,few,CASSPKGGAGGETQYF,TGTGCCAGCTCGCCGAAAGGGGGCGCGGGTGGAGAGACCCAGTACTTC
-,TRBV6-2/TRBV6-3,TRBJ1-3,-,CASSPYDSSGNTIYF,TGTGCCAGCAGTCCCTACGACAGCTCTGGAAACACCATATATTTT
TRBD1,TRBV7-8,TRBJ1-1,few,CASSPRPPLVGTVNTEAFF,TGTGCCAGCAGCCCACGACCCCCTCTTGTTGGGACAGTGAACACTGAAGCTTTCTTT
-,TRBV3-1,TRBJ2-3,-,CASSQSSGGGGYSDTQYF,TGTGCCAGCAGCCAGTCCTCGGGAGGCGGGGGCTATTCGGATACGCAGTATTTT
TRBD2,TRBV6-5,TRBJ2-7,-,CASSGGPYEQYF,TGTGCCAGTAGCGGGGGACCCTACGAGCAGTACTTC
TRBD2,TRBV5-1,TRBJ2-1,-,CASSVGLAGGPLYNEQFF,TGCGCCAGCAGCGTGGGACTAGCGGGAGGGCCTCTCTACAATGAGCAGTTCTTC
TRBD2,TRBV12-3/TRBV12-4,TRBJ2-1,-,CASSDTSGTLDEQFF,TGTGCCAGCAGTGATACTAGCGGGACCCTTGATGAGCAGTTCTTC
TRBD1,TRBV16,TRBJ2-2,-,CASSRFQTGSTGELFF,TGTGCCAGCAGCCGTTTCCAGACAGGGTCCACCGGGGAGCTGTTTTTT
-,TRBV20-1,TRBJ1-2,few,CSARVAGGVYGYTF,TGCAGTGCTAGAGTTGCGGGTGGGGTTTATGGCTACACCTTC
TRBD2,TRBV5-1,TRBJ2-5,few,CASTPSGIRETQYF,TGCGCCAGCACCCCTAGCGGGATCAGGGAGACCCAGTACTTC
TRBD1,TRBV6-1,TRBJ1-3,-,CASSRQGAGNTIYF,TGTGCCAGCTCCCGACAGGGGGCTGGAAACACCATATATTTT
-,TRBV12-3/TRBV12-4,TRBJ2-7,many,CASSFTEDGYEQYF,TGTGCCAGCAGTTTTACAGAGGACGGCTACGAGCAGTACTTC
TRBD2,TRBV9,TRBJ2-7,-,CASSVSSGGYEQYF,TGTGCCAGCAGCGTATCTAGCGGGGGCTACGAGCAGTACTTC
-,TRBV5-6,TRBJ2-7,few,CASSLGARLGEQYF,TGTGCCAGCAGCTTGGGGGCCAGGCTGGGCGAGCAGTACTTC
-,TRBV9,TRBJ1-2,-,CASSVAEGYYGYTF,TGTGCCAGCAGCGTAGCGGAGGGTTACTATGGCTACACCTTC
TRBD2,TRBV11-1,TRBJ2-1,few,CASRTSGRAGNEQFF,TGTGCCAGCCGGACTAGCGGGAGGGCAGGTAATGAGCAGTTCTTC
-,TRBV4-3,TRBJ1-1,few,CASSQEAGSYTEAFF,TGCGCCAGCAGCCAAGAAGCAGGGTCATACACTGAAGCTTTCTTT
-,TRBV6-5,TRBJ1-1,-,CASSYSLGRLNTEAFF,TGTGCCAGCAGTTACTCGCTTGGACGGCTGAACACTGAAGCTTTCTTT
-,TRBV9,TRBJ2-3,few,CASSPVGDTQYF,TGTGCCAGCAGCCCAGTAGGGGATACGCAGTATTTT
TRBD1,TRBV5-6,TRBJ2-3,many,CASSSLGQGATDTQYF,TGTGCCAGCAGCTCCTTGGGACAGGGGGCTACAGATACGCAGTATTTT
-,TRBV25-1,TRBJ1-1,few,CASSRTMNTEAFF,TGTGCCAGCAGCAGGACTATGAACACTGAAGCTTTCTTT
-,TRBV9,TRBJ2-3,many,CASSVYARSSADTQYF,TGTGCCAGCAGCGTATATGCCCGTTCGAGCGCAGATACGCAGTATTTT
-,TRBV15,TRBJ1-6,once,CATSRVGGQDSPLHF,TGTGCCACCAGCAGAGTGGGGGGCCAGGACTCACCCCTCCACTTT
-,TRBV6-1,TRBJ1-1,-,CASTGWDTEAFF,TGTGCCAGCACGGGGTGGGACACTGAAGCTTTCTTT
-,TRBV20-1,TRBJ1-1,-,CSARKGYTEAFF,TGCAGTGCTAGAAAAGGGTACACTGAAGCTTTCTTT
-,TRBV7-9,TRBJ2-3,-,CASSPADHTQYF,TGTGCCAGCAGCCCAGCGGACCATACGCAGTATTTT
-,TRBV20-1,TRBJ2-7,many,CSATPPPLLHEQYF,TGCAGTGCCACCCCCCCACCTCTTCTCCACGAGCAGTACTTC
-,TRBV5-1,TRBJ2-2,-,CASSLGGSGNTGELFF,TGCGCCAGCAGCTTGGGGGGTAGCGGTAACACCGGGGAGCTGTTTTTT
TRBD2,TRBV7-2,TRBJ2-1,few,CASSLGLAGVVNLNEQFF,TGTGCCAGCAGCTTAGGGCTAGCGGGAGTCGTGAACCTCAATGAGCAGTTCTTC
TRBD1,TRBV13,TRBJ2-7,-,CASRTGYSYEQYF,TGTGCCAGTCGGACAGGGTACTCCTACGAGCAGTACTTC
TRBD2,TRBV3-1,TRBJ2-7,few,CASSPRTSGFPYEQYF,TGTGCCAGCAGCCCCCGGACTAGCGGATTCCCCTACGAGCAGTACTTC